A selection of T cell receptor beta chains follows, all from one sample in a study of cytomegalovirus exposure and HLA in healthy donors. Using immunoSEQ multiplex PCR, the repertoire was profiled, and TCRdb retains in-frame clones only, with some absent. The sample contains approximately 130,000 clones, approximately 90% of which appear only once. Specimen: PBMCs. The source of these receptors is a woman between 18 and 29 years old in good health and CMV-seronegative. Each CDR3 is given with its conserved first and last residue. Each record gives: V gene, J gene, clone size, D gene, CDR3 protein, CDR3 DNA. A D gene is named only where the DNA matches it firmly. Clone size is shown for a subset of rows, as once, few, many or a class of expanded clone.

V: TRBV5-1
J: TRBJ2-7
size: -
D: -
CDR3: CASSSSSGATYEQYF
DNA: TGCGCCAGCAGTTCCTCTTCAGGGGCTACCTACGAGCAGTACTTC

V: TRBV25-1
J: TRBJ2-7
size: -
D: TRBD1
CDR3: CASSAQQGVKYEQYF
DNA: TGTGCCAGCAGTGCGCAGCAGGGGGTGAAGTACGAGCAGTACTTC

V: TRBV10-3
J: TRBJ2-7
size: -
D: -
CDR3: CAISEQNSYEQYF
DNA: TGTGCCATCAGTGAACAGAATTCCTACGAGCAGTACTTC

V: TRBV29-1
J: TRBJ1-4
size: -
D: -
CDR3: CSVLTSSGREKLFF
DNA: TGCAGCGTTCTCACATCATCGGGGAGGGAAAAACTGTTTTTT

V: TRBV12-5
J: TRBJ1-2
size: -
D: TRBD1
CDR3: CASGLDRGSYTF
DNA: TGTGCTAGTGGTTTAGACAGGGGTAGCTACACCTTC

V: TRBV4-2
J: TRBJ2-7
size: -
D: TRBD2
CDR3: CASSQDPAGGYEQYF
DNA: TGTGCCAGCAGCCAAGATCCAGCGGGAGGGTACGAGCAGTACTTC

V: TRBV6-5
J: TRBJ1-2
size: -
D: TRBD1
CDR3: CASSSGTGLDGYTF
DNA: TGTGCCAGCAGTTCTGGGACAGGTCTTGATGGCTACACCTTC

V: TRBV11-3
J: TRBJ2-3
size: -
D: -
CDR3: CASSSRQLSSTDTQYF
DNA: TGTGCCAGCAGCTCCCGACAGTTATCTAGCACAGATACGCAGTATTTT

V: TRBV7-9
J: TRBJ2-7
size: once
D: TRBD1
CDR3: CASSPKGQGDYEQYF
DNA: TGTGCCAGCAGCCCGAAAGGACAGGGGGACTACGAGCAGTACTTC

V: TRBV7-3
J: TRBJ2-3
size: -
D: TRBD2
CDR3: CASSLAGARTDTQYF
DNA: TGTGCCAGCAGCCTAGCGGGAGCTCGCACAGATACGCAGTATTTT

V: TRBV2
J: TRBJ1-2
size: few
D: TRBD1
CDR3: CASSGQVYGYTF
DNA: TGTGCCAGCAGCGGACAGGTCTATGGCTACACCTTC

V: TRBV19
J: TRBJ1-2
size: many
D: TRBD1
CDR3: CASNPRDRAGYTF
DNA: TGTGCCAGTAACCCCCGGGACAGGGCTGGCTACACCTTC

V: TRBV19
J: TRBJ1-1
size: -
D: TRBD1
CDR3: CASSSGTGVFGGNTEAFF
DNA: TGTGCCAGTAGTAGTGGGACAGGGGTTTTTGGTGGTAACACTGAAGCTTTCTTT

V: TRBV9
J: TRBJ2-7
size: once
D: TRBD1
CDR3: CASSASGTGFGQYF
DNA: TGTGCCAGCAGCGCCTCCGGGACAGGGTTCGGGCAGTACTTC

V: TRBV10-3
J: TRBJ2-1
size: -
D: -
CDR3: CAISESGRRDNEQFF
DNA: TGTGCCATCAGTGAGTCGGGGAGGCGCGACAATGAGCAGTTCTTC

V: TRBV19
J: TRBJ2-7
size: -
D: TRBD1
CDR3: CASSQRQGSSYEQYF
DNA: TGTGCCAGTTCCCAAAGACAGGGGAGCTCCTACGAGCAGTACTTC

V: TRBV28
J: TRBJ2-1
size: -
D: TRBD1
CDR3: CASSSPGTGRNEQFF
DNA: TGTGCCAGCAGTTCTCCCGGGACAGGGCGCAATGAGCAGTTCTTC

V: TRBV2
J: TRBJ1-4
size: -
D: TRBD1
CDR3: CASTGTATNEKLFF
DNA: TGTGCCAGCACAGGGACAGCAACTAATGAAAAACTGTTTTTT

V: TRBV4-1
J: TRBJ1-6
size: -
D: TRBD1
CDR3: CASSQDRDRVNSYNSPLHF
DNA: TGCGCCAGCAGCCAGGACCGGGACAGGGTAAACTCCTATAATTCACCCCTCCACTTT

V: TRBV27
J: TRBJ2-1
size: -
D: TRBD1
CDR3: CASRSEDRVNEQFF
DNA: TGTGCCAGCAGATCCGAGGACAGGGTCAATGAGCAGTTCTTC

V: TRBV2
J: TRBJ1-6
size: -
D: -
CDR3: CASTVAAGSVPLHF
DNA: TGTGCCAGCACGGTCGCCGCAGGGTCGGTGCCCCTCCACTTT

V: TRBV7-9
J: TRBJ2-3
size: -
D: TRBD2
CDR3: CASSVGTSGHLTDTQYF
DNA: TGTGCCAGCAGCGTAGGGACTAGCGGACATCTCACAGATACGCAGTATTTT

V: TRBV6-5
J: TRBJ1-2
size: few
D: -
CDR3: CASSRGSAGYTF
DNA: TGTGCCAGCAGCAGGGGTTCTGCTGGCTACACCTTC

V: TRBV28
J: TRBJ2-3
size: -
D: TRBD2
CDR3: CASSLLAGETDTQYF
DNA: TGTGCCAGCAGTTTGTTAGCGGGGGAAACAGATACGCAGTATTTT

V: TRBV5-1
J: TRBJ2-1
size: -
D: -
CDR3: CASSLEMDSSYNEQFF
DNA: TGCGCCAGCAGCTTGGAGATGGACAGCTCCTACAATGAGCAGTTCTTC

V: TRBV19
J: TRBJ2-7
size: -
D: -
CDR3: CASSIGQGPSYEQYF
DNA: TGTGCCAGTAGTATTGGGCAGGGGCCCTCCTACGAGCAGTACTTC

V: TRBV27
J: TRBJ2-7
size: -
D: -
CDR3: CASSPVGSSYEQYF
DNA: TGTGCCAGCAGTCCCGTGGGCAGCTCCTACGAGCAGTACTTC

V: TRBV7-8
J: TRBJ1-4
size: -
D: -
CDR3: CASSLVGTKNEKLFF
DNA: TGTGCCAGCAGCTTAGTCGGGACAAAGAATGAAAAACTGTTTTTT

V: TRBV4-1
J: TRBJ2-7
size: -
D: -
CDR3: CASSQDPDSSSYEQYF
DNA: TGCGCCAGCAGCCAAGATCCGGACAGTTCCTCCTACGAGCAGTACTTC

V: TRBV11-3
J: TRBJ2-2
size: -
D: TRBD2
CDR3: CASSFDVLAGGITGELFF
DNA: TGTGCCAGCAGCTTCGACGTACTAGCGGGGGGAATCACCGGGGAGCTGTTTTTT

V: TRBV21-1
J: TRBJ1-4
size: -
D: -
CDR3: CASSKVRSLWATNEKLFF
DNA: TGTGCCAGCAGCAAAGTCCGGAGTTTGTGGGCAACTAATGAAAAACTGTTTTTT

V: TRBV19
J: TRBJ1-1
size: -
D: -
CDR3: CASSISWGMNTEAFF
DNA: TGTGCCAGTAGTATTAGTTGGGGCATGAACACTGAAGCTTTCTTT

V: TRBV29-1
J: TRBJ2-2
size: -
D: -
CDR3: CSVVSGNTGELFF
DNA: TGCAGCGTTGTTTCCGGGAACACCGGGGAGCTGTTTTTT

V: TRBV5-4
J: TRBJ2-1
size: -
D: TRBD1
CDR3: CASSLGQGKRYNEQFF
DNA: TGTGCCAGCAGCTTGGGACAGGGAAAAAGGTACAATGAGCAGTTCTTC

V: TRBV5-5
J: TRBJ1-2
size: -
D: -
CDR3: CASSLELGRAYGYTF
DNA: TGTGCCAGCAGCTTGGAGTTGGGCAGGGCCTATGGCTACACCTTC

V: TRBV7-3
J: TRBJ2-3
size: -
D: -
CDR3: CASSLGGMSSDTQYF
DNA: TGTGCCAGCAGCTTGGGCGGGATGAGCTCAGATACGCAGTATTTT

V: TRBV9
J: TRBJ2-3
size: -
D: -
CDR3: CASSVDGGPTDTQYF
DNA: TGTGCCAGCAGCGTAGACGGGGGTCCCACAGATACGCAGTATTTT

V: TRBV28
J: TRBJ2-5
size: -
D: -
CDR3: CASSLSGRGRETQYF
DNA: TGTGCCAGCAGTTTATCCGGCAGGGGGAGGGAGACCCAGTACTTC

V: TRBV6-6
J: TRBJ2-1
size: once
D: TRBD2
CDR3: CASSYSLGRGYNEQFF
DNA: TGTGCCAGCAGTTACTCGTTAGGGCGGGGGTACAATGAGCAGTTCTTC